This T cell receptor (beta chain) was identified during a study of PD-1 blockade in classical Hodgkin lymphoma. Germline assignment: CDR1 PRHDT and CDR2 FYEKMQ (reference sequence). The CDR3 loop spans 15 amino acids. The V end lost 1 base, the J end lost 6 bases, and 14 bases lay between the germline ends. Time point: cycle 4 day 1 (C4D1), after more than 5 weeks of nivolumab. All patients relapsed after autologous stem cell transplantation, and brentuximab vedotin exposure varied. Method: immunoSEQ multiplex PCR; TCRdb's copy keeps in-frame clones and lacks some. The sample carries fewer than 45,000 clones, 60% to 70% recorded once.

The receptor was derived from a human donor with classical Hodgkin lymphoma. Sequenced material: peripheral blood mononuclear cells (PBMCs), taken before the fourth cycle of nivolumab. The chain couples TRBV13 to TRBJ2-3; D gene ambiguous. The CDR3 sequence: CASSLVSRYADTQYF. The CDR3 bases are TGTGCCAGCAGCTTAGTTTCCAGATACGCGGATACGCAGTATTTT. Supplemented by reference TRBV13 and TRBJ2-3, the full variable domain reads AAGVIQSPRHLIKEKRETATLKCYPIPRHDTVYWYQQGPGQDPQFLISFYEKMQSDKGSIPDRFSAQQFSDYHSELNMSSLELGDSALYFCASSLVSRYADTQYFGPGTRLTVL.